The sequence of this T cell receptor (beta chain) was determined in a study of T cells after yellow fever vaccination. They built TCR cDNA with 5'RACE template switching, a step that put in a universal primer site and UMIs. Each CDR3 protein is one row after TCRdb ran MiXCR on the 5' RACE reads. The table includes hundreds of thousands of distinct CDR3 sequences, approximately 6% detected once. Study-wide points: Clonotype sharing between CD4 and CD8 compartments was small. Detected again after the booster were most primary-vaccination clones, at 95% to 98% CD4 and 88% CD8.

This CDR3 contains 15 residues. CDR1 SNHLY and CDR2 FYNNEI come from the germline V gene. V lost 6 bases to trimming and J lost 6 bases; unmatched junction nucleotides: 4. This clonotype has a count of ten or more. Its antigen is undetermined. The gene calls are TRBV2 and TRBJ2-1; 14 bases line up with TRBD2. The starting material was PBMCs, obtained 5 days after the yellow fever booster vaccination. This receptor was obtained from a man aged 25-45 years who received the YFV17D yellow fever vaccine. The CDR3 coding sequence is TGTGCCAGCAGCATGACTAGCGGGAGGGCCAATGAGCAGTTCTTC. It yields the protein CASSMTSGRANEQFF.